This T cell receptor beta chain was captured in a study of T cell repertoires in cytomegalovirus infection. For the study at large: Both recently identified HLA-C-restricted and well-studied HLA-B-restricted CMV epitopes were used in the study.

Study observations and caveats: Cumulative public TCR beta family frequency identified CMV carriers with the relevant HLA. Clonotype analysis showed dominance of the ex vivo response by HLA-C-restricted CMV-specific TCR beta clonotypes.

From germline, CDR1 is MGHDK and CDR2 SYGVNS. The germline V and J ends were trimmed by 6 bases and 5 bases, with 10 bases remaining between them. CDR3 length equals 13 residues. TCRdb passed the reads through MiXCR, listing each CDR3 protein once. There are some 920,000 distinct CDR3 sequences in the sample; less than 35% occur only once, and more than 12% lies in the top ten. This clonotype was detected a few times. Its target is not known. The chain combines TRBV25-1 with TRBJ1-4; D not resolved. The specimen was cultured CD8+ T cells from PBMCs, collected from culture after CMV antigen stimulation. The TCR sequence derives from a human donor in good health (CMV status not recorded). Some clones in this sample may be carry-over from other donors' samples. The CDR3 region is CASSVNTNEKLFF. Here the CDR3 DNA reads TGTGCCAGCAGCGTCAATACAAATGAAAAACTGTTTTTT.